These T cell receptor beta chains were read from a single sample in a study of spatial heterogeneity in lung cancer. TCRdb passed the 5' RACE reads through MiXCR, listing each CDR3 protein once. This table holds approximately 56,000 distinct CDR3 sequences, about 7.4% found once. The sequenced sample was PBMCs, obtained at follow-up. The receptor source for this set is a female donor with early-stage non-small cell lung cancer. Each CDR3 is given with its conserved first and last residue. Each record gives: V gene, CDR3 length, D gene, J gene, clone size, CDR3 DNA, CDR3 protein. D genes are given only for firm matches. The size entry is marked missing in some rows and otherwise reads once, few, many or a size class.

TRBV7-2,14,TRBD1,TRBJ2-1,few,TGTGCCAGCAGCTTATTGAGGGGGCGAAATGAGCAGTTCTTC,CASSLLRGRNEQFF
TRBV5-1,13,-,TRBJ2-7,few,TGCGCCAGCAGTATGTCCGCTGGCTACGAGCAGTACTTC,CASSMSAGYEQYF
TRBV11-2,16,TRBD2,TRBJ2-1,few,TGTGCCAGCAGCCGCCGCGGGGGGGCAGTCTACAATGAGCAGTTCTTC,CASSRRGGAVYNEQFF
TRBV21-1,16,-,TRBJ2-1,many,TGTGCCAGCAGCAAAGTAAGGGGAACCTCCTACAATGAGCAGTTCTTC,CASSKVRGTSYNEQFF
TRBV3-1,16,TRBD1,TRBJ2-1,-,TGTGCCAGCAGCCTGGAGGGGACAGGGGTCTACAATGAGCAGTTCTTC,CASSLEGTGVYNEQFF
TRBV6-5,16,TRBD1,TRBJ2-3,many,TGTGCCAGCAGCAAACTACGACAGGGCCCCACAGATACGCAGTATTTT,CASSKLRQGPTDTQYF
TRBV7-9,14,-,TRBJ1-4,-,TGTGCCAGCAGCTTAGCAATCAGGGGTGAAAAACTGTTTTTT,CASSLAIRGEKLFF
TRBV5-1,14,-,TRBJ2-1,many,TGCGCCAGCAGCTTGGCCCCCGCCTACAATGAGCAGTTCTTC,CASSLAPAYNEQFF
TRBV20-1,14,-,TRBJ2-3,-,TGCAGTGTTATTCTCCAGCGGAGCACAGATACGCAGTATTTT,CSVILQRSTDTQYF
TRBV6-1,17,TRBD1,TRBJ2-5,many,TGTGCCAGCATCCAGGGTGGGGCAGGGGGACGGCAAGAGACCCAGTACTTC,CASIQGGAGGRQETQYF
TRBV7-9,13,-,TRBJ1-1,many,TGTGCCAGCAGCTTAGAAGGGAGGACTGAAGCTTTCTTT,CASSLEGRTEAFF
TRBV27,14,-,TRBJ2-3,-,TGTGCCAGCAGTTTGTCCAGGCCCACAGATACGCAGTATTTT,CASSLSRPTDTQYF
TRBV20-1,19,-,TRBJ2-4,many,TGCAGTGCTAGACCCATACCAAACAGGGCCGGTTTAGCCAAAAACATTCAGTACTTC,CSARPIPNRAGLAKNIQYF
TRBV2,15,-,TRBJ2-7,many,TGTGCCAGCAGTGAAGCGGGACTCCCTTCCTACGAGCAGTACTTC,CASSEAGLPSYEQYF
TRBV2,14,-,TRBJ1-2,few,TGTGCCAGCAGTGGGGCAGGGATTATCCATGGCTACACCTTC,CASSGAGIIHGYTF
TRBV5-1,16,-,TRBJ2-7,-,TGCGCCAGCAGCTTCACGGGACTCTCAAGCTCCTACGAGCAGTACTTC,CASSFTGLSSSYEQYF
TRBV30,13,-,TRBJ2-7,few,TGTGCCTGGAGTGAGGGGAGTGTTTACGAGCAGTACTTC,CAWSEGSVYEQYF
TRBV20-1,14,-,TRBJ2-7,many,TGCAGTGCTAGCAATCCGACCGGAAACTACGAGCAGTACTTC,CSASNPTGNYEQYF
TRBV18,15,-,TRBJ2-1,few,TGTGCCAGCTCACCTCAGGGTTACTCCTACAATGAGCAGTTCTTC,CASSPQGYSYNEQFF
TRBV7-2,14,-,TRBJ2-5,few,TGTGCCAGCAGCCCAACAGGATCTTTGGAGACCCAGTACTTC,CASSPTGSLETQYF
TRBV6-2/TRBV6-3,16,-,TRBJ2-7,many,TGTGCCAGCAGCTCCTGGACAGTCCAATTCACGGGTGAGCAGTACTTC,CASSSWTVQFTGEQYF
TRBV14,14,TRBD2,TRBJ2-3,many,TGTGCCAGCAGCCGACTAGCGGGGGGGAGTACGCAGTATTTT,CASSRLAGGSTQYF
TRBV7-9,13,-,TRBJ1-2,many,TGTGCCAGCAGCTTATCCGCCTCTCCGGGGTACACCTTC,CASSLSASPGYTF
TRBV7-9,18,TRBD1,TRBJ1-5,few,TGTGCCAGCAGCTCTACCCCCGGGACAGCTATAAGCAATCAGCCCCAGCATTTT,CASSSTPGTAISNQPQHF
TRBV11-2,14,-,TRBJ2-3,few,TGTGCCAGCAGCTTAGGGACAGTAGCAGATACGCAGTATTTT,CASSLGTVADTQYF
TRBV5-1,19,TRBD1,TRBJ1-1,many,TGCGCCAGCAGCGCATCCCTGGGACAGGGTGGTGGTTCACGCACTGAAGCTTTCTTT,CASSASLGQGGGSRTEAFF
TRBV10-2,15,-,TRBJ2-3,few,TGCGCCAGCAGTGACTCTCAGAGCGGCACAGATACGCAGTATTTT,CASSDSQSGTDTQYF
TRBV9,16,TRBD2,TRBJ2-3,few,TGTGCCAGCAGCCCGAGGGAGGGAGCTAGCACAGATACGCAGTATTTT,CASSPREGASTDTQYF
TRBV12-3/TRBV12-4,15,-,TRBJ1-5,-,TGTGCCAGCAGATCAACCGGGACCACCAATCAGCCCCAGCATTTT,CASRSTGTTNQPQHF
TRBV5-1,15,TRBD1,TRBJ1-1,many,TGCGCCAGCAGCCCAAACGACAGGGGGTACACTGAAGCTTTCTTT,CASSPNDRGYTEAFF
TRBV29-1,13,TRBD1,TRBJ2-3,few,TGCAGCGTACAGGGGGCTAGCACAGATACGCAGTATTTT,CSVQGASTDTQYF
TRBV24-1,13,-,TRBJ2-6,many,TGTGCCACCAGCCTCTCTGGGGCCAACGTCCTGACTTTC,CATSLSGANVLTF
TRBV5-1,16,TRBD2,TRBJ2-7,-,TGCGCCAGCAGCCCTGCACTAGCGGGAGGGGCCTACGAGCAGTACTTC,CASSPALAGGAYEQYF
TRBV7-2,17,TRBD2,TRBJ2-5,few,TGTGCCAGCAGCTTAGGGCTAGCGGGGGGCCTCCAAGAGACCCAGTACTTC,CASSLGLAGGLQETQYF
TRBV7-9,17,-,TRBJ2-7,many,TGTGCCAGCAGCCCCTCCAAGGGGAGGGACAGAACCTACGAGCAGTACTTC,CASSPSKGRDRTYEQYF
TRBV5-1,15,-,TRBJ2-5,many,TGCGCCAGCAGCTTGGCCCTGGCCGGACAAGAGACCCAGTACTTC,CASSLALAGQETQYF
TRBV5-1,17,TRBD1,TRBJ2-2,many,TGCGCCAGCAGCTCCGACCCACCGGGACAGGGATCCGGGGAGCTGTTTTTT,CASSSDPPGQGSGELFF
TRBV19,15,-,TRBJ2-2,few,TGTGCCAGTAGTGCGGCAGCTACTAGCACCGGGGAGCTGTTTTTT,CASSAAATSTGELFF
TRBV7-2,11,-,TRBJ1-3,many,TGTGCCAGCAGCTCAGGAGGGCACATATATTTT,CASSSGGHIYF
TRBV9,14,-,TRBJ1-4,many,TGTGCCAGCAGCGACAGGGCGTATGGTGAAAAACTGTTTTTT,CASSDRAYGEKLFF
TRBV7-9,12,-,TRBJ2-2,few,TGTGCCAGCAGCTTACTAACCGGGGAGCTGTTTTTT,CASSLLTGELFF
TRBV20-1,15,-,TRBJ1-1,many,TGCAGTGCCGATCACCCCATTCGACCGAACACTGAAGCTTTCTTT,CSADHPIRPNTEAFF
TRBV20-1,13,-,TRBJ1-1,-,TGCAGTGCTAGAGAGGACATGAACACTGAAGCTTTCTTT,CSAREDMNTEAFF
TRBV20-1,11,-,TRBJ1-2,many,TGCAGTGCGGGCAGGGATCATGGCTACACCTTC,CSAGRDHGYTF
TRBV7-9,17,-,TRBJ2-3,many,TGTGCCAGCAGCTTAGTTGTCACAGCCGACGGAACAGATACGCAGTATTTT,CASSLVVTADGTDTQYF
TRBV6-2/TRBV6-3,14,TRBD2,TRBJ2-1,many,TGTGCCAGCAGAGCGAGCGGGGGGGACAATGAGCAGTTCTTC,CASRASGGDNEQFF
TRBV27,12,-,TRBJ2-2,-,TGTGCCAGCAGTCCCCTGAGGGGGGAGCTGTTTTTT,CASSPLRGELFF
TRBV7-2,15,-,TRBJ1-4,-,TGTGCCAGCAGCTTAGATGTGGCAACTAATGAAAAACTGTTTTTT,CASSLDVATNEKLFF
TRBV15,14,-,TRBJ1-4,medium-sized,TGTGCCACCAGTTCAGGGGAGGGTGATGAAAAACTGTTTTTT,CATSSGEGDEKLFF
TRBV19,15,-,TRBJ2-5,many,TGTGCCAGTTCACAGAGATGGGGCGGCAGGGAGACCCAGTACTTC,CASSQRWGGRETQYF
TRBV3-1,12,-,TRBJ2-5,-,TGTGCCAGTAGGGACTTCCAAGAGACCCAGTACTTC,CASRDFQETQYF
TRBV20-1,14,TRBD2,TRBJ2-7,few,TGCAGTGTCGATGTGACTAGCGGGGGTTACGAGCAGTACTTC,CSVDVTSGGYEQYF